These 13 T cell receptor beta chains originate from one sample sequenced in a study of shared clonotypes between healthy human individuals. Clones were sequenced by immunoSEQ multiplex PCR, and TCRdb holds only the in-frame ones, with some missing. The table records around 1 million clones, around 80% of them present only once. Sequencing input: memory CD4+ T cells sorted from blood. The subset is: CD45RA-negative fraction. These receptors were collected from a man aged 18 to 35 in good health.

In this sample, this clone turned up a few times. The chain carries TRBV10-2 and TRBJ1-6, with unresolved D. The CDR3 is 16 residues long. V lost 3 bases and J lost 4, with 13 bases in between. The germline V gene has CDR1 WSHSY and CDR2 SAAADI. The CDR3 loop is CASSETRRLYNSPLHF. In DNA form, the CDR3 reads TGCGCCAGCAGTGAAACGAGACGGCTGTATAATTCACCCCTCCACTTT.

The rearrangement uses TRBV6-5 and TRBJ1-2, with 10 nucleotides matching TRBD1. The CDR3 spans 15 residues. With 6 bases clipped from V and 4 bases from J, the junction kept 8 bases outside the gene matches. Germline V gene data show CDR1 as MNHEY and CDR2 as SVGAGI. DNA for the CDR3: TGTGCCAGCAGACTCGGACAGGGGGGGATCTATGGCTACACCTTC. Translating it yields CASRLGQGGIYGYTF.

This chain links TRBV7-9 with TRBJ2-7; 7 positions agree with TRBD1. CDR1 is SEHNR and CDR2 is FQNEAQ in the germline V gene (reference sequence). The CDR3 is made up of 14 amino acids. Trimming removed 5 bases from V and 2 bases from J; junction bases left unmatched: 6. The CDR3 loop is CASSPVTGTYEQYF. The CDR3 DNA sequence: TGTGCCAGCAGCCCAGTGACAGGGACCTACGAGCAGTACTTC.

This clone was seen a handful of times. V is TRBV7-2 and J is TRBJ2-3; tentatively, D is TRBD1 (5 bases). Deletions cut 4 bases from V and 8 bases from J, with 10 bases between. The CDR3 contains 12 residues. Per germline, CDR1 SGHTA and CDR2 FQGNSA. CDR3 nucleotides: TGTGCCAGCAGCTCCAGGGTGGGTACGCAGTATTTT. This gives the protein CASSSRVGTQYF.

This clone turned up a few times. The chain employs TRBV5-6 and TRBJ1-2, with TRBD1 matching over 8 bases. Unmatched junction bases numbered 8, after V lost 0 bases and J lost 4 bases. CDR1 is SGHDT and CDR2 is YYEEEE in the germline V gene. The CDR3 has 16 residues. Here the CDR3 DNA reads TGTGCCAGCAGCTTGGGAGGAACAGGACAGGGCTATGGCTACACCTTC. Translated: CASSLGGTGQGYGYTF.

The chain carries TRBV14 and TRBJ2-6; D uncertain. CDR1 is SGHDN and CDR2 is FVKESK in the germline V gene. The CDR3 runs 16 residues. Trimming removed 1 base from V and 1 base from J, with 8 bases in between. The CDR3 protein is CASSQGLSSGANVLTF. The CDR3 DNA reads as TGTGCCAGCAGCCAAGGTTTAAGTTCTGGGGCCAACGTCCTGACTTTC.

This chain uses TRBV4-1 with TRBJ1-5; no clear D gene. CDR1 is MGHRA and CDR2 is YSYEKL in the germline V gene. Between the trimmed V and J ends, which lost 0 bases and 5 bases, there was a span of 5 bases. The length of the CDR3 is 13 residues. CDR3 sequence reads: CASSQDIHQPQHF. The DNA of the CDR3 is TGCGCCAGCAGCCAAGATATTCATCAGCCCCAGCATTTT.

The chain combines TRBV9 with TRBJ1-3; D not certain. CDR1 SGDLS and CDR2 YYNGEE come from the germline V gene. The V gene lost 3 bases and the J gene lost 0 bases, with 10 bases spanning the gap. This CDR3 contains 15 residues. DNA of the CDR3: TGTGCCAGCAGCGCTGGCTCCGACTCTGGAAACACCATATATTTT. As protein: CASSAGSDSGNTIYF.

The chain joins TRBV19 to TRBJ2-5; a possible D gene is TRBD2 (5 bases). CDR1 is LNHDA, CDR2 SQIVND, per germline (reference sequence). V was shortened by 2 bases and J by 2 bases, with 12 bases between the two germline ends. The CDR3 has 15 amino acids. The CDR3 spells CASSISGLPQETQYF. The CDR3 nucleotides are TGTGCCAGTAGTATAAGCGGACTGCCGCAAGAGACCCAGTACTTC.

The genes are TRBV7-2 and TRBJ1-1; D might be TRBD1 (5 bases). In germline, CDR1 is SGHTA, CDR2 FQGNSA. The CDR3 extends over 16 amino acids. Trimming stripped 5 bases from V and 4 bases from J, with 20 bases between. The CDR3 coding sequence is TGTGCCAGCAGCCCGGCGGGATCCACGGGGGGCACTGAAGCTTTCTTT. The encoded protein is CASSPAGSTGGTEAFF. The full variable domain, completed using reference TRBV7-2 and TRBJ1-1, is GAGVSQSPSNKVTEKGKDVELRCDPISGHTALYWYRQSLGQGLEFLIYFQGNSAPDKSGLPSDRFSAERTGGSVSTLTIQRTQQEDSAVYLCASSPAGSTGGTEAFFGQGTRLTVV.

The gene calls are TRBV7-2 and TRBJ1-3, with D perhaps matching TRBD1 (5 bases). Between the trimmed V and J ends, which lost 6 bases and 4 bases, there was a span of 19 bases. Germline V gene sequence: CDR1 SGHTA, CDR2 FQGNSA. CDR3 length: 16 residues. For the CDR3, the DNA is TGTGCCAGCAGTATTGTGAGGGGCAGTGGCGGAAACACCATATATTTT. Protein sequence: CASSIVRGSGGNTIYF.

V and J are TRBV6-5 and TRBJ2-2, with TRBD2 identical over 12 bases. After removal of 0 bases from V and 6 bases from J, the junction contained 2 bases not matched to a gene. The CDR3 spans 16 residues. Germline loops: CDR1 MNHEY, CDR2 SVGAGI. CDR3 protein: CASSYSTSGGPGELFF. DNA of the CDR3: TGTGCCAGCAGTTACTCGACTAGCGGGGGACCCGGGGAGCTGTTTTTT.

Here the CDR3 reads CASSFRGSSYNSPLHF. In nucleotides, the CDR3 is TGTGCCAGCAGTTTTAGGGGCAGCTCCTATAATTCACCCCTCCACTTT. This chain links TRBV6-5 with TRBJ1-6, with D possibly TRBD1 on 5 matching bases. The V end was cut by 4 bases, the J end by 0 bases, with 10 bases between. Germline-derived CDR1 and CDR2 are MNHEY and SVGAGI. The CDR3 sequence is 16 residues long.